This TCR beta chain emerged from a study of blood T cell repertoires in COVID-19. Study in general: In each case, the material was cDNA or gDNA derived from T cells, B-cell-depleted T cells, or PBMCs.

Original processing methods: Reference gene primer amplification gave nucleated cell count estimates. TCRdb keeps only in-frame clones here, not all; method: immunoSEQ multiplex PCR. The V and J calls and clone size were taken over from that table, and D and trimming were inferred from the DNA. The sample carries 380,000 or so clones, around 84% recorded once. This CDR3 spans 15 amino acids. CDR1 and CDR2 from the germline V gene are MDHEN and SYDVKM. The V gene end was trimmed by 5 bases and the J gene end by 3 bases; junction bases not matched to a gene: 6. The clonotype comes from a human donor with acute or convalescent COVID-19. The donor label of this sample is uncertain. The sequenced material came from peripheral blood. V and J are TRBV28 and TRBJ1-5, with 8 bases lining up with TRBD1. CDR3 sequence: CASSPGQAINQPQHF. The CDR3 region has the DNA TGTGCCAGCAGTCCGGGACAGGCCATCAATCAGCCCCAGCATTTT.